This T cell receptor (beta chain) came from a study of beta chain features in type 1 diabetes. In the study overall: All samples yielded 107,917,701 examined sorted cells. Whole-study results and caveats: Naive, central memory and Treg TCRB repertoires seemed to resemble each other more closely in patients than they did in healthy donors. A moderate, significant TCRB CDR3 shortening appeared in type 1 diabetes across four CD4+ subsets.

The CDR3 has 13 amino acids. Germline-derived CDR1 and CDR2 are MNHEY and SVGAGI. Trimming left V 6 bases short and J 3 bases short, with 12 bases between. Turning to this clone: No antigen is known for it.

Sequencing targeted expressed TCRB transcripts, as all isolated RNA had been reverse transcribed. Sequenced by immunoSEQ multiplex PCR; TCRdb stores in-frame clones only, minus some. Here the sample spans about 160,000 clones, around 8.6% being singletons. Sequenced material: central memory CD4+ T cells from blood. The chain joins TRBV6-5 to TRBJ2-7, with a weak D call TRBD1 (5 bases). This TCR was sampled from a woman aged 18-29 years with type 1 diabetes. The CDR3: CASRRTGDYEQYF. CDR3 sequence (DNA): TGTGCCAGCAGGCGCACAGGTGACTACGAGCAGTACTTC.